This T cell receptor beta chain was captured by sequencing in a study of OX40 agonist ivuxolimab in advanced cancers. Study results and limitations: More expanded clones were found, on average, in CD8+ than in CD4+ T cells.

Germline assignment: CDR1 LNHDA and CDR2 SQIVND (reference sequence). Trimming took off 3 bases at V and 2 bases at J, with 10 bases between the two ends. The CDR3 loop spans 14 amino acids. The repertoire was sequenced with immunoSEQ multiplex PCR; TCRdb's copy has only in-frame clones and lacks some. The table shows 65,000 to 100,000 clones, with about nine tenths occurring only once. About this clone: Its antigen is undetermined.

The specimen was CD4+ or CD8+ T cells sorted from blood, collected in a trial of the OX40 agonist ivuxolimab. The V and J genes are TRBV19 and TRBJ1-2, with D hard to call. This TCR was sampled from an adult with an advanced solid tumor such as melanoma, head and neck, liver or kidney cancer. CDR3 DNA: TGTGCCAGTAGTATTCTGCACAGCAACTATGGCTACACCTTC. It encodes CASSILHSNYGYTF.